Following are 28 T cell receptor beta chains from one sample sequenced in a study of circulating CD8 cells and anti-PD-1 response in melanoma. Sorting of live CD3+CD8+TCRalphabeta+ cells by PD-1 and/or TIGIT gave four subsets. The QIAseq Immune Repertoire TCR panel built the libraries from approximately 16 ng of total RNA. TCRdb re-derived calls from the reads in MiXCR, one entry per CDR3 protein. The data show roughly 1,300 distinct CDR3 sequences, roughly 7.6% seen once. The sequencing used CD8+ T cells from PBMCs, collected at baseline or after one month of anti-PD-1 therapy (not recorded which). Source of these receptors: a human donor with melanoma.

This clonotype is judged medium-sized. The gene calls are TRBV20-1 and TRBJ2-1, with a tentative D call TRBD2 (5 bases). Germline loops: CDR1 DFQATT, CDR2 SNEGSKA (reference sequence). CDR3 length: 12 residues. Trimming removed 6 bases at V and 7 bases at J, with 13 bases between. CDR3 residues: CSASEDWNEQFF. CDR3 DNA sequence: TGCAGTGCCTCGGAGGATTGGAATGAGCAGTTCTTC.

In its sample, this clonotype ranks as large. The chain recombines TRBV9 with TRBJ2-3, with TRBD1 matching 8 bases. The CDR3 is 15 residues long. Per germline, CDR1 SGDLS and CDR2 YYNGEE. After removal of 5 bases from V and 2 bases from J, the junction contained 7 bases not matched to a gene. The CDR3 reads CASSLGQVFTDTQYF. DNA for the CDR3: TGTGCCAGCAGTCTGGGACAGGTGTTCACAGATACGCAGTATTTT.

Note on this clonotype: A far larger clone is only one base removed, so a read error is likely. The CDR3 here is CASSLGSPNPYERYF. The CDR3 DNA reads as TGTGCCAGCAGCTTAGGTTCTCCGAATCCCTACGAGCGGTACTTC. The genes are TRBV13 and TRBJ2-5; no definite D call. The CDR3 runs 15 residues. Trimming took 0 bases from V and 13 from J, leaving 21 bases between them. Germline V gene data show CDR1 as PRHDT and CDR2 as FYEKMQ (reference sequence). The complete variable domain, with remaining parts taken from reference TRBV13 and TRBJ2-5, reads AAGVIQSPRHLIKEKRETATLKCYPIPRHDTVYWYQQGPGQDPQFLISFYEKMQSDKGSIPDRFSAQQFSDYHSELNMSSLELGDSALYFCASSLGSPNPYERYFGPGTRLLVL.

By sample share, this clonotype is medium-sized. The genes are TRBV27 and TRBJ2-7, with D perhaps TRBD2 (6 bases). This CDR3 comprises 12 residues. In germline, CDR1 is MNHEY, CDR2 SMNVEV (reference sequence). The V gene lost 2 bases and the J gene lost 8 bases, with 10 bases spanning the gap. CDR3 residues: CASSLPRGKQYF. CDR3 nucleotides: TGTGCCAGCAGTTTACCCCGGGGGAAGCAGTACTTC.

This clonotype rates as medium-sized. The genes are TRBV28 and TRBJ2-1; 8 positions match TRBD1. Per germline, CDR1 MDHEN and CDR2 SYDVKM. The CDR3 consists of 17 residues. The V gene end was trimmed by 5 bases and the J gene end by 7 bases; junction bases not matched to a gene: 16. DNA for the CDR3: TGTGCCAGCAGTCTAGGGGGACAGTACAGGGGGTTGAATGAGCAGTTCTTC. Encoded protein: CASSLGGQYRGLNEQFF.

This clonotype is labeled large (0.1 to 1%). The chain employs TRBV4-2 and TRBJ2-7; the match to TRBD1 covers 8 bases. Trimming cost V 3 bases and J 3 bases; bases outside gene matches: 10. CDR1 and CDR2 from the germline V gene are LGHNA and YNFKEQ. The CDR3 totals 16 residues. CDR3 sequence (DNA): TGTGCCAGCAGCCAGGTCCCGGGACAGGCGGTCTACGAGCAGTACTTC. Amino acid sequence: CASSQVPGQAVYEQYF.

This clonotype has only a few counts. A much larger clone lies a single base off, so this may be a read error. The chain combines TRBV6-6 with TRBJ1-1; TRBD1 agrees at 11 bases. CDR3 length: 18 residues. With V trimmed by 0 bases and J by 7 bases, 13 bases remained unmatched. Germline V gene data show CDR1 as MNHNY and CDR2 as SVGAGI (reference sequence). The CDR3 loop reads CASSYSRTGGHPSFEAFF. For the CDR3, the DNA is TGTGCCAGCAGTTACTCTAGGACAGGGGGCCATCCGTCCTTTGAAGCTTTCTTT.

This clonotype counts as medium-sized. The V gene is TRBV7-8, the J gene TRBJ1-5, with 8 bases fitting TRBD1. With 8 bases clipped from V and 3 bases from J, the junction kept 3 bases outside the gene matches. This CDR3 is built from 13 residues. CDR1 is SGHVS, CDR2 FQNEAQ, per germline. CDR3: CASRQGPNQPQHF. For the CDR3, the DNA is TGTGCCAGCCGACAGGGGCCCAATCAGCCCCAGCATTTT.

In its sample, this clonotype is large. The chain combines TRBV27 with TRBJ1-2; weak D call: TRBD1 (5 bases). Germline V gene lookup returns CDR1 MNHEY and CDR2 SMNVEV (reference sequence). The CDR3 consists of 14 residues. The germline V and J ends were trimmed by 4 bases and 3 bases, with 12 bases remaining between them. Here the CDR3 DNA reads TGTGCCAGCAGTTCTGCATGGGACTACTATGGCTACACCTTC. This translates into CASSSAWDYYGYTF.

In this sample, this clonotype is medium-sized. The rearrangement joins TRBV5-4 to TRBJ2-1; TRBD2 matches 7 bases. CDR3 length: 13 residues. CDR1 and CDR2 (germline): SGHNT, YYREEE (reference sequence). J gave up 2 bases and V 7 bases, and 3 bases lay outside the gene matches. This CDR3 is CASGLAAYNEQFF. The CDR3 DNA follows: TGTGCCAGCGGGCTAGCGGCCTACAATGAGCAGTTCTTC.

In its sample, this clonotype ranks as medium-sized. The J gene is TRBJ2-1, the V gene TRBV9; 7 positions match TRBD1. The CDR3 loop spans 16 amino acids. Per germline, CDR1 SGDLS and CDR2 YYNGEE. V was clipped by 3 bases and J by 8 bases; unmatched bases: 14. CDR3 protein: CASSENLRGRRDEQFF. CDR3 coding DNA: TGTGCCAGCAGCGAGAACTTAAGGGGGCGCCGAGATGAGCAGTTCTTC.

CDR3 DNA sequence: TGTGCCAGCACCGCAAGGGGTCTAGCGGGAGTCGAGGAGCAGTACTTC. It encodes CASTARGLAGVEEQYF. This sequence joins TRBV27 and TRBJ2-7, with TRBD2 identical over 10 bases. J gave up 7 bases and V 7 bases, and 16 bases lay outside the gene matches. The CDR3 spans 16 residues. Germline V gene lookup returns CDR1 MNHEY and CDR2 SMNVEV (reference sequence).

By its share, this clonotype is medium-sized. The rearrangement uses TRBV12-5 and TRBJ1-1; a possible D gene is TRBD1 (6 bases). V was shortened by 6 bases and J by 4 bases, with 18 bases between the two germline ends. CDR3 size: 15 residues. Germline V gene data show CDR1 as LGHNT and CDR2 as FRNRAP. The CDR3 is CASGLGGPGATEAFF. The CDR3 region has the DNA TGTGCTAGTGGCCTGGGGGGGCCAGGGGCCACTGAAGCTTTCTTT.

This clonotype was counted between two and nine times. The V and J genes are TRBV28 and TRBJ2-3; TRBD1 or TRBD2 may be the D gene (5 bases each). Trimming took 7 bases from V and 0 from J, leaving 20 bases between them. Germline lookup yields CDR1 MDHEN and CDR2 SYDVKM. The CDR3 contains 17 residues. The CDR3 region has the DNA TGTGCCAGCACCCAGCCGCCATGGGGGTCTAGCACAGATACGCAGTATTTT. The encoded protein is CASTQPPWGSSTDTQYF.

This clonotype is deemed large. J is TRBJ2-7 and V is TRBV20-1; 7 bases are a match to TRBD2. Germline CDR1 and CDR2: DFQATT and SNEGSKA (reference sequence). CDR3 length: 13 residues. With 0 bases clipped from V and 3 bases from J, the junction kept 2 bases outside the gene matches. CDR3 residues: CSAREPSGYEQYF. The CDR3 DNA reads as TGCAGTGCTAGAGAGCCTAGCGGCTACGAGCAGTACTTC.

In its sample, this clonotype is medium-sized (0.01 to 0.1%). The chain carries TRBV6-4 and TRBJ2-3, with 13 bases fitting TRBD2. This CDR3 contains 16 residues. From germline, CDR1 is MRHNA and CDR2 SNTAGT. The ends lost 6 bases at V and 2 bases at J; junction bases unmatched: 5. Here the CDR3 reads CASSGLAGVPTDTQYF. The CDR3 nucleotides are TGTGCCAGCAGCGGACTAGCGGGGGTACCCACAGATACGCAGTATTTT.

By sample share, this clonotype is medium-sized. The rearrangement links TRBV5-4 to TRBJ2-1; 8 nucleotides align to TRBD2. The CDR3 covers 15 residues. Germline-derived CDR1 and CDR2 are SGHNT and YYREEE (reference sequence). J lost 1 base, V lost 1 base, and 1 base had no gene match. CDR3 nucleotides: TGTGCCAGCAGCTTGAAGCGGGAGTCCTACAATGAGCAGTTCTTC. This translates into CASSLKRESYNEQFF.

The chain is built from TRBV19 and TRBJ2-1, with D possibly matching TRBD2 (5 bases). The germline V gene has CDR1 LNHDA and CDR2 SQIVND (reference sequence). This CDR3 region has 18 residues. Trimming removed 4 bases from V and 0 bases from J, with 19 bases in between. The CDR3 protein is CASSTYSGDSGSYNEQFF. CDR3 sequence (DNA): TGTGCCAGTAGTACCTACAGCGGCGATTCGGGCTCCTACAATGAGCAGTTCTTC.

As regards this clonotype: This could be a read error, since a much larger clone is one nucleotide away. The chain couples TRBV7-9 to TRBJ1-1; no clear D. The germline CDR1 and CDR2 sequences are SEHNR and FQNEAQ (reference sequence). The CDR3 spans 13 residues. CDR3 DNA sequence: TGTGCCTGCAGCCCAAGCGAGGACACTGAAGCTTTCTTT. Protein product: CACSPSEDTEAFF.

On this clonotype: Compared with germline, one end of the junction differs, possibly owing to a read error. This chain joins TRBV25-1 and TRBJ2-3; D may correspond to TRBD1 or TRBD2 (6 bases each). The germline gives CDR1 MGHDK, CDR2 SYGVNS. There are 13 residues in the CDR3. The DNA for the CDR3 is TGTGCCAGCAGGCCCGGGGGCGAAGATACGCAGTGTTTT. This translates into CASRPGGEDTQCF. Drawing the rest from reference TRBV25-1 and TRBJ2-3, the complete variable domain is EADIYQTPRYLVIGTGKKITLECSQTMGHDKMYWYQQDPGMELHLIHYSYGVNSTEKGDLSSESTVSRIRTEHFPLTLESARPSHTSQYLCASRPGGEDTQCFGPGTRLTVL.

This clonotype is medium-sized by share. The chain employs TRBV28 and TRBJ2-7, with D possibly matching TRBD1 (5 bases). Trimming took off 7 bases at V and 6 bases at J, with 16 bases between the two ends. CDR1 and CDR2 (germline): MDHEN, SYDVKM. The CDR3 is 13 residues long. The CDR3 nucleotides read TGTGCCAGCAATCCGGCAGGGTCGGGCGAGCAGTACTTC. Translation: CASNPAGSGEQYF.

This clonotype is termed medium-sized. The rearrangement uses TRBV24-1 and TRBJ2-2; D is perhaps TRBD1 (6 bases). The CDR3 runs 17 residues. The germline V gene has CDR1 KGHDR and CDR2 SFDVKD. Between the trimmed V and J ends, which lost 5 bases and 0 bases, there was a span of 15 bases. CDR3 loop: CATSGSHRTANTGELFF. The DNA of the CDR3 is TGTGCCACCAGTGGTTCACACCGGACAGCGAACACCGGGGAGCTGTTTTTT.

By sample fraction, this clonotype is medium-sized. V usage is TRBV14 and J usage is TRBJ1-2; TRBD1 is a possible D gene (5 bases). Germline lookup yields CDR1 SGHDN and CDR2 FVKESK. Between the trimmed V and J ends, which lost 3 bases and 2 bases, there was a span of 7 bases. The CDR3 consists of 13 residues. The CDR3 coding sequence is TGTGCCAGCAGCCAGGGACGGAACTATGGCTACACCTTC. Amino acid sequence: CASSQGRNYGYTF. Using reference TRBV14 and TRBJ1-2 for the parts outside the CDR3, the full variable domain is EAGVTQFPSHSVIEKGQTVTLRCDPISGHDNLYWYRRVMGKEIKFLLHFVKESKQDESGMPNNRFLAERTGGTYSTLKVQPAELEDSGVYFCASSQGRNYGYTFGSGTRLTVV.

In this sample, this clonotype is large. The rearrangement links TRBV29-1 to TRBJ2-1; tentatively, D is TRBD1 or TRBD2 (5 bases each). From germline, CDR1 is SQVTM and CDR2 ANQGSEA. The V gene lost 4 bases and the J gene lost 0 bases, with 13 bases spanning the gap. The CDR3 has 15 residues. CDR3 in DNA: TGCAGCGTTGCTGGGGCGGGTCCCTCCTACAATGAGCAGTTCTTC. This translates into CSVAGAGPSYNEQFF.

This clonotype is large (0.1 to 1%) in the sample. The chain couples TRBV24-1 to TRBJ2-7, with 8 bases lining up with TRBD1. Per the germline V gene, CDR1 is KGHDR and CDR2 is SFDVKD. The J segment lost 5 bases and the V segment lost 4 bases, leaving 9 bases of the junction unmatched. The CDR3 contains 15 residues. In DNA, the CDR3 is TGTGCCACCAGTGACCCCGGACAGGGTGTTAACGAGCAGTACTTC. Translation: CATSDPGQGVNEQYF.

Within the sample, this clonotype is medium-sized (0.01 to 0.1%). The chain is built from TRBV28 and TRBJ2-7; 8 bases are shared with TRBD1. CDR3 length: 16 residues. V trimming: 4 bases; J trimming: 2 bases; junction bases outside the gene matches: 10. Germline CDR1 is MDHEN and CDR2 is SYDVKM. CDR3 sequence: CASSSTGQAITYEQYF. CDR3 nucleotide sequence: TGTGCCAGCAGTTCCACGGGACAGGCGATCACCTACGAGCAGTACTTC.

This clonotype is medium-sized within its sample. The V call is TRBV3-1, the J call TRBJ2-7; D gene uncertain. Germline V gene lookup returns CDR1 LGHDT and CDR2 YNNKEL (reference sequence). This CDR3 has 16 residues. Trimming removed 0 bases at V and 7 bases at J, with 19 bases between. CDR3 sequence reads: CASSQDSPDPYGEQYF. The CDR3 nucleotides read TGTGCCAGCAGCCAAGACTCACCGGACCCTTATGGAGAGCAGTACTTC.

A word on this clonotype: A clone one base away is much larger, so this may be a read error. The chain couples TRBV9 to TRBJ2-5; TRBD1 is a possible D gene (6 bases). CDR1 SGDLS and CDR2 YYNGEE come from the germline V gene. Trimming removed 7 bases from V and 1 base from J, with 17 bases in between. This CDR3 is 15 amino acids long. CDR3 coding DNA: TGTGCCAGCGGCTCGACAGGAGCCACCCAAGAGACCCAGTACTTC. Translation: CASGSTGATQETQYF.